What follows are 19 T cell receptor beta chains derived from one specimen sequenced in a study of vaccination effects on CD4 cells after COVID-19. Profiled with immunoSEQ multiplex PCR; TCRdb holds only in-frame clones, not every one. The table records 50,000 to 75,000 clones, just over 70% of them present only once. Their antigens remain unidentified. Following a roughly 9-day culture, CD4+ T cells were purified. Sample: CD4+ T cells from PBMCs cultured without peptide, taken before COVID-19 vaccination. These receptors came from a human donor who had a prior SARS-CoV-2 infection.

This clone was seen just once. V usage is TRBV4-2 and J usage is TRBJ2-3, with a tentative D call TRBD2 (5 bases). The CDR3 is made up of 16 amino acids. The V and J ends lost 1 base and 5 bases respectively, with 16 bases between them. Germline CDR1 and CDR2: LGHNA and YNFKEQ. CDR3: CASSQGLVARVDTQYF. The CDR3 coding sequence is TGTGCCAGCAGCCAAGGTCTCGTCGCGCGGGTAGATACGCAGTATTTT.

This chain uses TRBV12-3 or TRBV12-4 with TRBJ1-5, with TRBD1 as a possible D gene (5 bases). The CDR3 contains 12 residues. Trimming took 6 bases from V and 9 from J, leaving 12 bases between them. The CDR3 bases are TGTGCCAGCAGACTCGAAAGGGGGCCCCAGCATTTT. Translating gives CASRLERGPQHF.

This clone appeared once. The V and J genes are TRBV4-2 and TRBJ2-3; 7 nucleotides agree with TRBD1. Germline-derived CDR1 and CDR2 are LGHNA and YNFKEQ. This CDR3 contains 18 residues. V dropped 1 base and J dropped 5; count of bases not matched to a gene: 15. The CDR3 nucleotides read TGTGCCAGCAGCCAAGTGTCTGGCAGGGGGTACCGCGTAGATACGCAGTATTTT. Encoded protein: CASSQVSGRGYRVDTQYF.

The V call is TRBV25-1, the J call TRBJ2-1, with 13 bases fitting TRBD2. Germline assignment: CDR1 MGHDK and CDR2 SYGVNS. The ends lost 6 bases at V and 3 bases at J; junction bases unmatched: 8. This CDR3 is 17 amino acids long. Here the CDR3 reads CASRGGGTSGNYNEQFF. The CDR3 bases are TGTGCCAGCAGGGGAGGAGGGACTAGCGGGAACTACAATGAGCAGTTCTTC.

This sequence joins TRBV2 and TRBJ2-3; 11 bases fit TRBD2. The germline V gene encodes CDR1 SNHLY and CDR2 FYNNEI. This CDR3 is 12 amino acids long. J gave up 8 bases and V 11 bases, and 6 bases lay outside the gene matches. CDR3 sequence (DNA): TGTGCCGGTAGCGGGGGGGCTCGTACGCAGTATTTT. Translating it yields CAGSGGARTQYF. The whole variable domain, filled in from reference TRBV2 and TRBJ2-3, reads EPEVTQTPSHQVTQMGQEVILRCVPISNHLYFYWYRQILGQKVEFLVSFYNNEISEKSEIFDDQFSVERPDGSNFTLKIRSTKLEDSAMYFCAGSGGARTQYFGPGTRLTVL.

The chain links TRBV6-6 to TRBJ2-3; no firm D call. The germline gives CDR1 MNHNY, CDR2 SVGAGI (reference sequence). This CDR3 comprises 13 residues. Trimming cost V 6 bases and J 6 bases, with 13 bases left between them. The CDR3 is CASRSLSPDTQYF. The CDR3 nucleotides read TGTGCCAGCAGGTCCCTTTCTCCTGATACGCAGTATTTT.

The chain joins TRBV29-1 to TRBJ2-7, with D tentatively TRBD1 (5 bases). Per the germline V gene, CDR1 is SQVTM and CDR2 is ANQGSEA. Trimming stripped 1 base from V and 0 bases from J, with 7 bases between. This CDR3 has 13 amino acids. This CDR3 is CSVEVGHSYEQYF. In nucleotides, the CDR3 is TGCAGCGTTGAAGTCGGACACTCCTACGAGCAGTACTTC.

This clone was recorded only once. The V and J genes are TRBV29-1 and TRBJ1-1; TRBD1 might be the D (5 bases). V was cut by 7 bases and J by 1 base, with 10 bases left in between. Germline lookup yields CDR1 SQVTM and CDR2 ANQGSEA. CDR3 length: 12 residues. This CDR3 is CSAPTGNTEAFF. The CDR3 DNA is TGCAGCGCACCAACAGGGAACACTGAAGCTTTCTTT.

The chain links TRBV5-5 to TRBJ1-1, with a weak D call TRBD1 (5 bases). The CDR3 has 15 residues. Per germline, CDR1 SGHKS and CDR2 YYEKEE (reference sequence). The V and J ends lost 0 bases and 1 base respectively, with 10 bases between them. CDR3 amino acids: CASSLVQGKNTEAFF. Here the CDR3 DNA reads TGTGCCAGCAGCTTGGTGCAGGGAAAGAACACTGAAGCTTTCTTT.

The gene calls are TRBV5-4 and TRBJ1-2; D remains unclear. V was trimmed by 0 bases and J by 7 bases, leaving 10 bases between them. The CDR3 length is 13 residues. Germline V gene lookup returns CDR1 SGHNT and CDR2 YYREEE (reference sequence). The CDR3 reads CASSLVELPGYTF. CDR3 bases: TGTGCCAGCAGCTTGGTGGAGCTTCCTGGCTACACCTTC.

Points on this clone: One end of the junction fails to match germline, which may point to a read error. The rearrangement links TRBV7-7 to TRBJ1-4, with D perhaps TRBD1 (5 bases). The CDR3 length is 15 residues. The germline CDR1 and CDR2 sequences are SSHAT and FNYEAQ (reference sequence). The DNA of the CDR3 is TGTGCTAGCATCAACGGGGGGGAGTCTTCGGAAAAACTGTTTTTT. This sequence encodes CASINGGESSEKLFF.

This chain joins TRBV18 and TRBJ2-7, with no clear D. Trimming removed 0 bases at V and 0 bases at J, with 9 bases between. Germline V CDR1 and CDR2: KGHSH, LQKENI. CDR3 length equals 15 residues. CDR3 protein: CASSPPPPASYEQYF. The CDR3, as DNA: TGTGCCAGCTCACCACCGCCTCCAGCCTCCTACGAGCAGTACTTC. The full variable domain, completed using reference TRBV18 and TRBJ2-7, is NAGVMQNPRHLVRRRGQEARLRCSPMKGHSHVYWYRQLPEEGLKFMVYLQKENIIDESGMPKERFSAEFPKEGPSILRIQQVVRGDSAAYFCASSPPPPASYEQYFGPGTRLTVT.

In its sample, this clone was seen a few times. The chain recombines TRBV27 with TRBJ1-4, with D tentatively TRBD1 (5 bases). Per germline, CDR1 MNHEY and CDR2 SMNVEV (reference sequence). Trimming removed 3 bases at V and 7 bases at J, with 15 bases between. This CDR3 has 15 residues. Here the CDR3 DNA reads TGTGCCAGCAGTTTGTTCCGGGACCCTGTTGAAAAACTGTTTTTT. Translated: CASSLFRDPVEKLFF.

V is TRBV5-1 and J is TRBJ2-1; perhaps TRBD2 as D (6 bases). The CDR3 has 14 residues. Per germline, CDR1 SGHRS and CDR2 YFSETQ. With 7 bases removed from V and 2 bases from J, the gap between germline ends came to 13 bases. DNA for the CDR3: TGCGCCAGCTTCGGGGGTGGCCCCTACAATGAGCAGTTCTTC. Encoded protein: CASFGGGPYNEQFF. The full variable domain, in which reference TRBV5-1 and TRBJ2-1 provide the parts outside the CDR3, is KAGVTQTPRYLIKTRGQQVTLSCSPISGHRSVSWYQQTPGQGLQFLFEYFSETQRNKGNFPGRFSGRQFSNSRSEMNVSTLELGDSALYLCASFGGGPYNEQFFGPGTRLTVL.

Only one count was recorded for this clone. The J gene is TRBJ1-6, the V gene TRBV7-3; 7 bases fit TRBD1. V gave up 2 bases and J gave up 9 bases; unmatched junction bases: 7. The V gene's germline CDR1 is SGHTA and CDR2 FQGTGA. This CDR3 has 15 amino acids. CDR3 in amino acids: CASSLYGTAASPLHF. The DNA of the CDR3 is TGTGCCAGCAGCTTATACGGGACAGCGGCTTCACCCCTCCACTTT.

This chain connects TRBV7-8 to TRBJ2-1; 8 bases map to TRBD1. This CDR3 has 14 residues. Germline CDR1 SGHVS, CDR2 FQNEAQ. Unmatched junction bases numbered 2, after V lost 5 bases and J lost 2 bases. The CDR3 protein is CASSPGGPYNEQFF. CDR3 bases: TGTGCCAGCAGCCCAGGGGGCCCCTACAATGAGCAGTTCTTC.

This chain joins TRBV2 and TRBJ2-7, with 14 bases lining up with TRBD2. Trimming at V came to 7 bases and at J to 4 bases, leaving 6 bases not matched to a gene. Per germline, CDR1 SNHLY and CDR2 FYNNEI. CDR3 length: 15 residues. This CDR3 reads CASIAGLAGVYEQYF. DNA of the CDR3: TGTGCCAGCATTGCGGGACTAGCGGGAGTTTACGAGCAGTACTTC.

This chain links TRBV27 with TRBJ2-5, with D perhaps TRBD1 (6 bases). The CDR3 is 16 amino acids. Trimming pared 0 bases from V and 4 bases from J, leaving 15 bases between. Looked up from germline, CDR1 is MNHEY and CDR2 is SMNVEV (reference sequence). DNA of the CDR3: TGTGCCAGCAGTTTATCGGCAGGGGTTTTCGGAGAGACCCAGTACTTC. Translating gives CASSLSAGVFGETQYF.

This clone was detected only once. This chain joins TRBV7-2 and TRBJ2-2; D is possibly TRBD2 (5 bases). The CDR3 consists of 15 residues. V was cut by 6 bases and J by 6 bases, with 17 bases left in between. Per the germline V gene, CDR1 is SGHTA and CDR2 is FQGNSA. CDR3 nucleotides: TGTGCCAGCAGATCTAGGGCTAGCCTCCCCGGGGAGCTGTTTTTT. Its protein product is CASRSRASLPGELFF.